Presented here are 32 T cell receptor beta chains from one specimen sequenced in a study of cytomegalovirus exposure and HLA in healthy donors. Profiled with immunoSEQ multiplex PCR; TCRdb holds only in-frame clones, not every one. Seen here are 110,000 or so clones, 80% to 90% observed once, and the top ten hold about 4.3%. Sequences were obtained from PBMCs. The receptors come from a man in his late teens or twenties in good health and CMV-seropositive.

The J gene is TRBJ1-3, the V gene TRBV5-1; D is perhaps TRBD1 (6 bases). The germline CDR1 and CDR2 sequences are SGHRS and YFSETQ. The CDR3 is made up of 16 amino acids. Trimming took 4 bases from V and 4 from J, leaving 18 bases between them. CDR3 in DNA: TGCGCCAGCAGCCCTCAGGGGAGTCAGACCGGAAACACCATATATTTT. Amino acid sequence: CASSPQGSQTGNTIYF. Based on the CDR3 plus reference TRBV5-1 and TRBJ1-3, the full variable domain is KAGVTQTPRYLIKTRGQQVTLSCSPISGHRSVSWYQQTPGQGLQFLFEYFSETQRNKGNFPGRFSGRQFSNSRSEMNVSTLELGDSALYLCASSPQGSQTGNTIYFGEGSWLTVV.

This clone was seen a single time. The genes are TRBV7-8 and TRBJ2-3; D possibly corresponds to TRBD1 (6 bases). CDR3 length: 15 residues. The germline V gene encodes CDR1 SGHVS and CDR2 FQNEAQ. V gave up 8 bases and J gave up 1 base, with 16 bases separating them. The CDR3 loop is CASRVRDTGTDTQYF. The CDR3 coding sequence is TGTGCCAGCCGCGTCCGGGACACCGGCACAGATACGCAGTATTTT.

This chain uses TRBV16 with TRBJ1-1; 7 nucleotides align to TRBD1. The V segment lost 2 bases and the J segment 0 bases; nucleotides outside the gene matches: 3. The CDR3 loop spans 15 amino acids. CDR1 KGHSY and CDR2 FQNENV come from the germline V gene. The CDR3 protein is CASSQSTGVNTEAFF. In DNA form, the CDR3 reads TGTGCCAGCAGCCAAAGCACAGGGGTGAACACTGAAGCTTTCTTT.

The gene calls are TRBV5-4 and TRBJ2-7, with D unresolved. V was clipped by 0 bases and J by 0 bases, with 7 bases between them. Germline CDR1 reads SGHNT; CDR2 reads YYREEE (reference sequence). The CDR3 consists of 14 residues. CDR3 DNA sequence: TGTGCCAGCAGCTTGGACGGAGACTCCTACGAGCAGTACTTC. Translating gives CASSLDGDSYEQYF.

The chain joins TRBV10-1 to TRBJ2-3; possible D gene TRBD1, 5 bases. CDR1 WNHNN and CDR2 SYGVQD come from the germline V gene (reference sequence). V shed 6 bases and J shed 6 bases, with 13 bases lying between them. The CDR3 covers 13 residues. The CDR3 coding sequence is TGCGCCAGCAGCGCCCAGGGTTTTGATACGCAGTATTTT. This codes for CASSAQGFDTQYF.

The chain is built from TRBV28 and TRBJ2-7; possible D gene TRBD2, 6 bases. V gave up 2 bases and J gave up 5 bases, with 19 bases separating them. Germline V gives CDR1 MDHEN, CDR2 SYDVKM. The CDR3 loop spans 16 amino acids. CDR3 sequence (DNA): TGTGCCAGCAGTTTAAGGAGGGGAGACCGGGAGAACGAGCAGTACTTC. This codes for CASSLRRGDRENEQYF.

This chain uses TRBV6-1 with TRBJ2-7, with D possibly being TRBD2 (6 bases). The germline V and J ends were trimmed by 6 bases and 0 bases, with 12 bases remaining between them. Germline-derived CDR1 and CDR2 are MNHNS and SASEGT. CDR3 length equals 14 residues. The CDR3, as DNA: TGTGCCAGCAGCGCCGGGACTGCCTCCTACGAGCAGTACTTC. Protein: CASSAGTASYEQYF.

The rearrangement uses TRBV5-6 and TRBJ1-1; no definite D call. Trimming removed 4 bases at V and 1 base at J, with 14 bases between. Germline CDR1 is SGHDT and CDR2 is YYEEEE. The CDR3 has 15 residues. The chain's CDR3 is CASSPAGLTNTEAFF. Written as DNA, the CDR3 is TGTGCCAGCAGCCCCGCGGGCCTAACGAACACTGAAGCTTTCTTT.

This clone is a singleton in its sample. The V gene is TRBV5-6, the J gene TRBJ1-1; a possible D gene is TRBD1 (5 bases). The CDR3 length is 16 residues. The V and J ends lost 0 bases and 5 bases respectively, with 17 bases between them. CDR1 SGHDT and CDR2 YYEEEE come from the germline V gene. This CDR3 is CASSLEGPRALTEAFF. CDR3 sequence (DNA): TGTGCCAGCAGCTTGGAGGGGCCCCGGGCTCTGACTGAAGCTTTCTTT.

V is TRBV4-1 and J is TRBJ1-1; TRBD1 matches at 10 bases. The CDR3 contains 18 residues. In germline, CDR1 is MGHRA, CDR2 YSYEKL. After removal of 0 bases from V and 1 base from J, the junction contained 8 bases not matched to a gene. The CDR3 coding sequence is TGCGCCAGCAGCCAAGATAGGGGACAGGGGAGGGGGAACACTGAAGCTTTCTTT. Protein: CASSQDRGQGRGNTEAFF.

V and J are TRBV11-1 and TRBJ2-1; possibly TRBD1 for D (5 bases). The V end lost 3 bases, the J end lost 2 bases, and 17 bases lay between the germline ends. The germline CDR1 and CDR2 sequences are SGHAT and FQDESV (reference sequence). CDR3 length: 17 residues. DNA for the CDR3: TGTGCCAGCAGCTTGAGGCGTAGCAGGGCTACCTACAATGAGCAGTTCTTC. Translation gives CASSLRRSRATYNEQFF.

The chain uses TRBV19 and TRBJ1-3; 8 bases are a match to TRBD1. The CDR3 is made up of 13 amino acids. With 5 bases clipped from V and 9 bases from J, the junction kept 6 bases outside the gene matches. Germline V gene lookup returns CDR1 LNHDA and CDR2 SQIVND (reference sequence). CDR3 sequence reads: CASSGTGVFTIYF. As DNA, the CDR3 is TGTGCCAGTAGTGGGACAGGAGTATTCACCATATATTTT.

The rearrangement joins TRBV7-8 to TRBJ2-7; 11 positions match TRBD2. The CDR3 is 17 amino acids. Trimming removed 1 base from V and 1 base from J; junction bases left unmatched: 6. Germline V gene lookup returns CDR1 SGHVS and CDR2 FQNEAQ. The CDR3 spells CASSLVASGGTSYEQYF. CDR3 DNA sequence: TGTGCCAGCAGCTTAGTCGCTAGCGGGGGGACTTCCTACGAGCAGTACTTC.

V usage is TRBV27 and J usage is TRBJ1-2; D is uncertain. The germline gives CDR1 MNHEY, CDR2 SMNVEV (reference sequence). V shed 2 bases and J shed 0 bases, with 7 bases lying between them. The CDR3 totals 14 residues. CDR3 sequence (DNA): TGTGCCAGCAGTTTAACAGCTACTAACTATGGCTACACCTTC. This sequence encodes CASSLTATNYGYTF.

The CDR3 DNA is TGCGCCAGCAGCCAAGTCCCGGGGCCCCAGCATTTT. Encoded protein: CASSQVPGPQHF. The chain uses TRBV4-1 and TRBJ1-5; unclear D gene. The CDR3 spans 12 residues. V lost 1 base and J 9 bases, leaving 7 bases between the germline ends. Looked up from germline, CDR1 is MGHRA and CDR2 is YSYEKL.

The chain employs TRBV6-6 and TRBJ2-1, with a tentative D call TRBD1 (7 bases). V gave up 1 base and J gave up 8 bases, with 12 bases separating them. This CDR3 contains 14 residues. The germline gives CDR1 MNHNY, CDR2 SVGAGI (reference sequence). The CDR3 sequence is CASSYYTGEDEQFF. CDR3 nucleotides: TGTGCCAGCAGTTACTATACAGGGGAGGATGAGCAGTTCTTC.

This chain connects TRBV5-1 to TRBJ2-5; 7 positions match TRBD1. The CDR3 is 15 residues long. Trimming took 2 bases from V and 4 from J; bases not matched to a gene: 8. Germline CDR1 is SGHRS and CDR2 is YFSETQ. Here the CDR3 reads CASSLYHRGRETQYF. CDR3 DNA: TGCGCCAGCAGCTTATATCACAGGGGTCGAGAGACCCAGTACTTC.

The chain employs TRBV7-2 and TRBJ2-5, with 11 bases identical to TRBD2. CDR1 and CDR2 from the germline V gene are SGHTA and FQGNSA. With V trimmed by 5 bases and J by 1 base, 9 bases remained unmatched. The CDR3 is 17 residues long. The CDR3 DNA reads TGTGCCAGCAGCCTGGTGGGGACTAGCGGTCTCCAAGAGACCCAGTACTTC. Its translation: CASSLVGTSGLQETQYF.

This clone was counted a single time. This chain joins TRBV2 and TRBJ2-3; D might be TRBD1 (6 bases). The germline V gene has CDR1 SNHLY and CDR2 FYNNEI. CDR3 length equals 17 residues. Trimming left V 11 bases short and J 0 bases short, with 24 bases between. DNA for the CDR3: TGTGCCTGCCTTAGGGACATCCTGGTTCGCAGCACAGATACGCAGTATTTT. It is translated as CACLRDILVRSTDTQYF. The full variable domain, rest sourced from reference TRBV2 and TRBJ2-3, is EPEVTQTPSHQVTQMGQEVILRCVPISNHLYFYWYRQILGQKVEFLVSFYNNEISEKSEIFDDQFSVERPDGSNFTLKIRSTKLEDSAMYFCACLRDILVRSTDTQYFGPGTRLTVL.

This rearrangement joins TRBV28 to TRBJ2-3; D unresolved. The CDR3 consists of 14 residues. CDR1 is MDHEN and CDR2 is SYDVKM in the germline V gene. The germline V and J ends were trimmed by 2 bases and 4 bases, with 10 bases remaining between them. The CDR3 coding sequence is TGTGCCAGCAGTTTAGGGCCCTTCGCAGATACGCAGTATTTT. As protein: CASSLGPFADTQYF.

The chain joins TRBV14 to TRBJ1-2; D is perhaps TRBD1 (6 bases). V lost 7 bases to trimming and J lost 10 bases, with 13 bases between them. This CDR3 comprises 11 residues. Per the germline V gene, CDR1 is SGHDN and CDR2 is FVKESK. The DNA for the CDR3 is TGTGCCAGCAATAAAGGGGGAGACTACACCTTC. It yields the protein CASNKGGDYTF.

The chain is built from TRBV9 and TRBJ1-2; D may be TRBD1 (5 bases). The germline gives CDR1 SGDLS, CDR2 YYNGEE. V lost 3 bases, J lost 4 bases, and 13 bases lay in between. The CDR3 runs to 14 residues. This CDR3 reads CASSAPSGGYGYTF. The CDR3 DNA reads TGTGCCAGCAGCGCCCCTTCGGGGGGCTATGGCTACACCTTC.

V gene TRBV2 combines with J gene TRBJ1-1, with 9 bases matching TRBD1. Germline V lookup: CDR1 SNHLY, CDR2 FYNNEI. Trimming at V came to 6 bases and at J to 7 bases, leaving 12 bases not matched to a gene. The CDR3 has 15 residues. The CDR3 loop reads CASRRDRGKAGEAFF. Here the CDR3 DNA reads TGTGCCAGCAGAAGAGACAGGGGGAAAGCGGGTGAAGCTTTCTTT.

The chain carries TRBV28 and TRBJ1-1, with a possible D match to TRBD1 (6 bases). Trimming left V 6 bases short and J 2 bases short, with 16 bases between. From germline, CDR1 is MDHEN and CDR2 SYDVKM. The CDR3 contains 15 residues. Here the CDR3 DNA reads TGTGCCAGCAGCACTGGACAGTTGAGAAACACTGAAGCTTTCTTT. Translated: CASSTGQLRNTEAFF. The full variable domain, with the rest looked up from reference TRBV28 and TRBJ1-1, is DVKVTQSSRYLVKRTGEKVFLECVQDMDHENMFWYRQDPGLGLRLIYFSYDVKMKEKGDIPEGYSVSREKKERFSLILESASTNQTSMYLCASSTGQLRNTEAFFGQGTRLTVV.

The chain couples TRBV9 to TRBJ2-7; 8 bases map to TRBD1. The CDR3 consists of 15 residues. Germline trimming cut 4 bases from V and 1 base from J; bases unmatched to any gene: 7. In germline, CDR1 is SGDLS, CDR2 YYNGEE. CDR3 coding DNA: TGTGCCAGCAGCCCCTATGGACAGGGATCCTACGAGCAGTACTTC. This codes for CASSPYGQGSYEQYF.

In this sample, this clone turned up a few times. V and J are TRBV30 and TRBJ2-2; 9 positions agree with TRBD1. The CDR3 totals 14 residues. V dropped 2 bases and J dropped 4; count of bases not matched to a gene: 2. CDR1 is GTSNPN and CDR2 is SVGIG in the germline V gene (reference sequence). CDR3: CAWSTTGGTGELFF. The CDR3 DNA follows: TGTGCCTGGAGTACGACAGGGGGCACCGGGGAGCTGTTTTTT.

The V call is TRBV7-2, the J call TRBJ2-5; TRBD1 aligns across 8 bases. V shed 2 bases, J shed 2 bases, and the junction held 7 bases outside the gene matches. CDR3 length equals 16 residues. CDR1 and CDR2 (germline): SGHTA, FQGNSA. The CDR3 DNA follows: TGTGCCAGCAGCTTATGGGACAGGATTCTTCAAGAGACCCAGTACTTC. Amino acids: CASSLWDRILQETQYF. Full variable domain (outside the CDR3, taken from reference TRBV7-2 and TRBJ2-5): GAGVSQSPSNKVTEKGKDVELRCDPISGHTALYWYRQSLGQGLEFLIYFQGNSAPDKSGLPSDRFSAERTGGSVSTLTIQRTQQEDSAVYLCASSLWDRILQETQYFGPGTRLLVL.

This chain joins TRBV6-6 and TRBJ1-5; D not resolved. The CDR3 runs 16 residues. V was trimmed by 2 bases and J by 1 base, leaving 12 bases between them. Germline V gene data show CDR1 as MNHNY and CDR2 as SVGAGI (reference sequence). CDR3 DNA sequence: TGTGCCAGCAGTTACGATACTAGGAGGAGCAATCAGCCCCAGCATTTT. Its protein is CASSYDTRRSNQPQHF.

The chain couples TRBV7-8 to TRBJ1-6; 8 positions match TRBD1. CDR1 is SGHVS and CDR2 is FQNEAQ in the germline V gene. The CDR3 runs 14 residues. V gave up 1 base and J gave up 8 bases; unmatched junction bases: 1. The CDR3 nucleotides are TGTGCCAGCAGCTTAGGGACAGGGCATTCACCCCTCCACTTT. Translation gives CASSLGTGHSPLHF.

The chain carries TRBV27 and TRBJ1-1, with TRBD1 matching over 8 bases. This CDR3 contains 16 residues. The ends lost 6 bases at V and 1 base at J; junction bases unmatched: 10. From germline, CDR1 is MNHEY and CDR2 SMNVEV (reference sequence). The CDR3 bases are TGTGCCAGCAGCCTAGGACAGGGCCGGGGGAACACTGAAGCTTTCTTT. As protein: CASSLGQGRGNTEAFF.

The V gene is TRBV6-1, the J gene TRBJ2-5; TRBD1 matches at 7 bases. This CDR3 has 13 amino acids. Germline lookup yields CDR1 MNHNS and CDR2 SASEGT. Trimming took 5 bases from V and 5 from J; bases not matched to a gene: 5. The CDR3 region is CASSKTGLETQYF. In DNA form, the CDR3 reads TGTGCCAGCAGTAAGACAGGGCTGGAGACCCAGTACTTC.

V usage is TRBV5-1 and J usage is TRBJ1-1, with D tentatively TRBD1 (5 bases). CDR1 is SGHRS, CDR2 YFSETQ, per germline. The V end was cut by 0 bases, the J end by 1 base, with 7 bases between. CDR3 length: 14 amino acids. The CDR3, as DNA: TGCGCCAGCAGCTTGGGGGGCAGGAACACTGAAGCTTTCTTT. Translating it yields CASSLGGRNTEAFF.